These 9 T cell receptor beta chains share one sample of origin, sequenced in a study of tumour-infiltrating T cells in Burkitt lymphoma. Clones were read by immunoSEQ multiplex PCR, and TCRdb kept only the in-frame ones, dropping some. The repertoire includes approximately 15,000 clones, roughly 80% of them detected once, and 2% to 2.5% sits in the top ten. The sample comprised tumor tissue. The receptors shown here come from a human donor with diffuse large B-cell lymphoma.

This clone was picked up one time. V usage is TRBV5-4 and J usage is TRBJ2-1, with unresolved D. Germline CDR1 SGHNT, CDR2 YYREEE (reference sequence). Trimming removed 4 bases at V and 8 bases at J, with 7 bases between. This CDR3 comprises 11 residues. In nucleotides, the CDR3 is TGTGCCAGCAGCGTGGGGTATGAGCAGTTCTTC. It is translated as CASSVGYEQFF. The whole variable domain, filled in from reference TRBV5-4 and TRBJ2-1, reads ETGVTQSPTHLIKTRGQQVTLRCSSQSGHNTVSWYQQALGQGPQFIFQYYREEENGRGNFPPRFSGLQFPNYSSELNVNALELDDSALYLCASSVGYEQFFGPGTRLTVL.

This clone came up once. The V call is TRBV18, the J call TRBJ2-2; no definite D call. V was cut by 1 base and J by 8 bases, with 5 bases left in between. The CDR3 has 12 residues. The germline CDR1 and CDR2 sequences are KGHSH and LQKENI. CDR3 residues: CASSPQGGELFF. CDR3 DNA: TGTGCCAGCTCACCACAGGGAGGGGAGCTGTTTTTT.

V usage is TRBV7-6 and J usage is TRBJ2-7; the D is unclear. This CDR3 has 12 residues. V gave up 5 bases and J gave up 2 bases, with 7 bases separating them. Germline CDR1 SGHVS, CDR2 FNYEAQ. CDR3 sequence: CASSPDPYEQYF. In DNA, the CDR3 is TGTGCCAGCAGCCCGGACCCCTACGAGCAGTACTTC.

The CDR3 is CASSGRGANYGYTF. CDR3 sequence (DNA): TGCGCCAGCAGCGGCCGGGGAGCGAACTATGGCTACACCTTC. The chain links TRBV5-1 to TRBJ1-2, with no clear D. The germline CDR1 and CDR2 sequences are SGHRS and YFSETQ. The CDR3 is made up of 14 amino acids. The V and J ends lost 4 bases and 2 bases respectively, with 12 bases between them.

This clone was found a few times. This rearrangement joins TRBV7-9 to TRBJ1-1, with D possibly matching TRBD1 (5 bases). Germline CDR1 SEHNR, CDR2 FQNEAQ (reference sequence). This CDR3 comprises 13 residues. V lost 4 bases to trimming and J lost 2 bases, with 8 bases between them. CDR3 amino acids: CASSSQANTEAFF. DNA for the CDR3: TGTGCCAGCAGCTCACAGGCTAACACTGAAGCTTTCTTT.

The gene calls are TRBV25-1 and TRBJ2-7, with D unresolved. This CDR3 is built from 12 residues. Trimming took off 4 bases at V and 7 bases at J, with 11 bases between the two ends. The germline gives CDR1 MGHDK, CDR2 SYGVNS. The CDR3 spells CASSGYTSEQYF. CDR3 DNA: TGTGCCAGCAGTGGATATACGTCAGAGCAGTACTTC.

The V gene is TRBV4-3, the J gene TRBJ2-1; 8 bases fit TRBD2. The germline V gene encodes CDR1 LGHNA and CDR2 YSLEER. Trimming removed 1 base from V and 10 bases from J; junction bases left unmatched: 6. The CDR3 is 14 amino acids. The CDR3 region has the DNA TGCGCCAGCAGCCAAGCACCGGGGGGGGGAGAGCAGTTCTTC. Its protein product is CASSQAPGGGEQFF.

This rearrangement joins TRBV5-4 to TRBJ1-1, with a weak D call TRBD1 (5 bases). Germline V gene sequence: CDR1 SGHNT, CDR2 YYREEE (reference sequence). This CDR3 comprises 15 residues. V was trimmed by 4 bases and J by 4 bases, leaving 17 bases between them. For the CDR3, the DNA is TGTGCCAGCAGCACAGGACAAGGGACGGTCACTGAAGCTTTCTTT. This encodes CASSTGQGTVTEAFF.

The J gene is TRBJ2-7, the V gene TRBV27; maybe TRBD1 (6 bases). The CDR3 consists of 15 residues. CDR1 and CDR2 from the germline V gene are MNHEY and SMNVEV (reference sequence). V shed 0 bases and J shed 5 bases, with 14 bases lying between them. CDR3: CASSLSNRVKNEQYF. CDR3 in DNA: TGTGCCAGCAGTTTATCGAACAGGGTGAAAAACGAGCAGTACTTC.